The source of this TCR beta chain is a study of beta chain features in type 1 diabetes (dated by TCRdb to the late 2010s). About the investigation overall: Mean age, gender distribution, total cell number and subset yield did not differ between patients and healthy donors. A total of around 110,000,000 sorted cells were examined across all samples, and RNA yield correlated strongly with the number of cells per subset. The study compared TCRB repertoires of sorted circulating CD4+ T cell subsets between recently diagnosed type 1 diabetes patients and matched healthy donors. Whereas all 30 or so donors provided naive and central memory subsets, regulatory and stem cell-like memory subsets were isolated from just 8 patients and roughly 8 healthy donors.

This clone has more than one count but fewer than ten. Its specific antigen is unknown. Base qualities are not recorded, but no much larger clone differs from it by a single base. General study outcomes and caveats: Type 1 diabetes patients showed a moderate but significant shortening of TCRB CDR3 length in all four CD4+ subsets. Because cDNA was sequenced instead of genomic DNA, highly expressing activated cells could be over-represented, though the groups showed no difference in activation or CD3 levels. At VDJ recombination sites, patients with type 1 diabetes made fewer insertions and deleted more nucleotides, a pattern implying thymic rearrangement abnormalities. Because the HLA sub-analyses included only small numbers of individuals, any influence of HLA type on TCRB rearrangement was left unresolved. Naive, central memory and regulatory TCRB repertoires appeared more similar among patients than among healthy donors. Shorter templates might have been favored by PCR, but patient and control samples were amplified and corrected together, so both groups would have been affected equally by any skew.

For CDR1 and CDR2, the germline V gene lists KGHSH and LQKENI. Clipping removes 1 base from V and 6 bases from J, with 11 as the unmatched junction base count. The CDR3 runs 16 residues from the cysteine to the phenylalanine. Only the CDR3 DNA is retained, 48 bases long and in frame from the first base. The High Capacity cDNA Reverse Transcription Kit was used to reverse transcribe all of the isolated RNA, meaning that expressed TCRB transcripts were what got sequenced. Naive, central memory and regulatory T cell samples underwent deep immunoSEQ sequencing, averaging about 3.3 million total reads per sample. After sorted cells were lysed in RLT buffer, RNA was extracted with DNase-treated RNeasy Micro or Mini kits, with the choice depending on cell number. To prevent cross-contamination, every cell subset was processed on its own, while patient and healthy donor samples were processed together. The immunoSEQ multiplex PCR was used to amplify TCRB sequences from cDNA, generating 87-bp fragments that spanned the CDR3 region. Sequencing of the amplicons was done on the Illumina HiSeq platform. From the authors' description of their analysis: PCR bias was computationally corrected using synthetic template baselines, reads within Hamming distance 2 were collapsed, and singletons that could not be merged were discarded. Reads were aligned to IMGT to assign V, D and J genes, CDR3 length, and insertions or deletions at six rearrangement sites. Clonotype counts were normalized to sorted cell number within each subset before computing true diversity and Gini coefficients with the tcR R package. The overlap coefficient, calculated on TCRB nucleotide sequences, was used to measure repertoire sharing. Out-of-frame TCRB sequences from naive cells were analyzed to stand in for the pre-selection repertoire. The table was pulled from immuneACCESS by TCRdb, which kept in-frame rearrangements only. Such tables lose some clones; where checked, under half of the loss comes from unresolved V genes, and the rest has no known cause. V and J calls plus clone size are reproduced from that table; the DNA served to infer D and trimming. The sample has roughly 700,000 clones on record, under 15% of them singletons. 0.02% to 0.025% of the sample is taken by the ten largest.

Each donor gave one peripheral blood draw, averaging roughly 100 mL, which was collected into heparinised tubes. A BD FACSAria II was used to sort naive, central memory, regulatory and stem cell-like memory CD4+ T cells with a panel that included CD45RO, CCR7, CD25, CD127, CD95 and CD27. Purity was above 98% for every sorted population. PBMCs were separated immediately by Lymphoprep density gradient centrifugation and were stained directly, without being cultured. Samples were stained and sorted in pairs, with one healthy donor and one patient per experiment, so that batch effects were minimized. Material: naive CD4+ T cells from blood. What the cell subset or site label conveys for this sample: true naive CD4+ T cells. The chain was built from TRBV18 and TRBJ1-2, and TRBD1 matches 7 of the central bases. This TCR derives from a man aged 18 to 29 with type 1 diabetes. The nucleotide sequence reads TGTGCCAGCTCACCACAGGGACAGAGTACCGACCATGGCTACACCTTC. The resulting protein is CASSPQGQSTDHGYTF.